This passage covers 11 T cell receptor beta chains from one sample sequenced in a study of T cell changes during pregnancy in multiple sclerosis. Measured with immunoSEQ multiplex PCR; TCRdb has only the in-frame clones, and not every one. Of some 110,000 clones in the sample, approximately 90% are singletons; the top ten hold approximately 1.4%. This specimen was peripheral blood, taken in the third trimester of pregnancy. The receptors were sampled from a female donor with multiple sclerosis, enrolled in a pregnancy study.

The genes are TRBV7-9 and TRBJ2-1, with D possibly matching TRBD1 (6 bases). Trimming cost V 5 bases and J 4 bases, with 18 bases left between them. Germline V CDR1 and CDR2: SEHNR, FQNEAQ (reference sequence). The CDR3 covers 16 residues. CDR3 in amino acids: CASSAFTGTFYNEQFF. The DNA for the CDR3 is TGTGCCAGCAGCGCTTTTACAGGGACCTTTTACAATGAGCAGTTCTTC.

V gene TRBV5-4 combines with J gene TRBJ2-7; TRBD2 is a possible D gene (6 bases). The CDR3 consists of 18 residues. Trimming took 0 bases from V and 9 from J, leaving 28 bases between them. Germline V gene lookup returns CDR1 SGHNT and CDR2 YYREEE (reference sequence). In nucleotides, the CDR3 is TGTGCCAGCAGCTTGGGGCTAGCGAGGGCACAGGCATCAGTATCGCAGTACTTC. This sequence encodes CASSLGLARAQASVSQYF.

The rearrangement joins TRBV6-1 to TRBJ2-1, with 11 positions matching TRBD2. CDR3 length equals 15 residues. Germline CDR1 and CDR2: MNHNS and SASEGT. V lost 4 bases and J lost 8; bases outside the gene matches: 7. The CDR3 sequence: CASSAGTSGRDEQFF. The CDR3 DNA sequence: TGTGCCAGCAGTGCCGGGACTAGCGGTCGCGATGAGCAGTTCTTC.

This chain links TRBV2 with TRBJ1-2; 7 nucleotides align to TRBD1. Losses at the gene ends were 6 bases for V and 0 bases for J; bases not matched to a gene: 4. CDR3 length: 14 amino acids. Germline V CDR1 and CDR2: SNHLY, FYNNEI. CDR3 loop: CASRGGAANYGYTF. The CDR3, as DNA: TGTGCCAGCAGAGGGGGCGCGGCTAACTATGGCTACACCTTC.

This chain links TRBV19 with TRBJ1-2, with D uncertain. CDR1 and CDR2 (germline): LNHDA, SQIVND (reference sequence). The CDR3 length is 14 residues. With 0 bases removed from V and 4 bases from J, the gap between germline ends came to 9 bases. DNA of the CDR3: TGTGCCAGTAGTATAGAGCGTGGCGGCTATGGCTACACCTTC. Translating it yields CASSIERGGYGYTF.

This clone was detected only once. This chain connects TRBV29-1 to TRBJ2-7, with 8 nucleotides matching TRBD2. Unmatched junction bases numbered 4, after V lost 5 bases and J lost 1 base. CDR1 is SQVTM and CDR2 is ANQGSEA in the germline V gene. This CDR3 is built from 13 residues. The CDR3 nucleotides read TGCAGCGTTATATTAGCGGGGTCCTACGAGCAGTACTTC. Amino acid sequence: CSVILAGSYEQYF.

This clone was counted only a few times. This sample includes further DNA sequences coding for the same CDR3. V gene TRBV29-1 combines with J gene TRBJ1-1; 7 bases line up with TRBD1. Germline CDR1 SQVTM, CDR2 ANQGSEA. V was pared by 5 bases and J by 1 base, with 1 base of the junction left unmatched. The CDR3 is 12 residues long. The CDR3 DNA reads as TGCAGCGTTCGGACAGGGAACACTGAAGCTTTCTTT. Its protein is CSVRTGNTEAFF.

The chain couples TRBV7-3 to TRBJ1-6; D might be TRBD1 (6 bases). Germline-derived CDR1 and CDR2 are SGHTA and FQGTGA. This CDR3 is 16 amino acids long. The ends were cut back, 3 bases at V and 7 bases at J, with 16 bases in the middle. The CDR3 loop reads CASSFGGALGNSPLHF. The CDR3 DNA is TGTGCCAGCAGCTTCGGGGGGGCGCTTGGAAATTCACCCCTCCACTTT.

The genes are TRBV9 and TRBJ2-7, with a weak D call TRBD2 (5 bases). The CDR3 has 15 amino acids. The V end lost 0 bases, the J end lost 2 bases, and 12 bases lay between the germline ends. Germline loops: CDR1 SGDLS, CDR2 YYNGEE. CDR3 region: CASSVGGGIAYEQYF. CDR3 in DNA: TGTGCCAGCAGCGTAGGTGGAGGAATAGCCTACGAGCAGTACTTC.

The CDR3: CASSLPGTAHYEQYF. The CDR3 bases are TGCGCCAGCAGCCTCCCAGGGACAGCCCACTACGAGCAGTACTTC. J is TRBJ2-7 and V is TRBV5-1; TRBD1 aligns across 7 bases. V trimming: 4 bases; J trimming: 3 bases; junction bases outside the gene matches: 10. The CDR3 extends over 15 amino acids. CDR1 and CDR2 from the germline V gene are SGHRS and YFSETQ.

The V and J genes are TRBV6-1 and TRBJ2-4; maybe TRBD1 (5 bases). Trimming took off 7 bases at V and 3 bases at J, with 16 bases between the two ends. The V gene's germline CDR1 is MNHNS and CDR2 SASEGT. There are 15 residues in the CDR3. The CDR3 protein is CASIADTTLKNIQYF. Here the CDR3 DNA reads TGTGCCAGCATCGCGGACACCACACTCAAAAACATTCAGTACTTC.